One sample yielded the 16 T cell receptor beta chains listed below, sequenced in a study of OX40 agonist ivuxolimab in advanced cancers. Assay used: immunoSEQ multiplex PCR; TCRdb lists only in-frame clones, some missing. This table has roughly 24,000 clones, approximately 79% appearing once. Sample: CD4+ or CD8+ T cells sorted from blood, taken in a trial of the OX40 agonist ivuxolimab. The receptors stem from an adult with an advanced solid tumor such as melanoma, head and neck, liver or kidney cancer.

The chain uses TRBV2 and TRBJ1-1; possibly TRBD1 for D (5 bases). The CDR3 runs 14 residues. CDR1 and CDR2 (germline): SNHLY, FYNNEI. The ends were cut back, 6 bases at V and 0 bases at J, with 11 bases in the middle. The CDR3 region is CASSSPGLNTEAFF. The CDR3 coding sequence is TGTGCCAGCAGCTCACCAGGGTTGAACACTGAAGCTTTCTTT.

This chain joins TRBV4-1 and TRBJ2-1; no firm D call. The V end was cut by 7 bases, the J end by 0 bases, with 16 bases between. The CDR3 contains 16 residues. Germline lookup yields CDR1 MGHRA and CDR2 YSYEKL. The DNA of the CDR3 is TGCGCCAGCACTTGGAATCAGGAGAGCTCCTACAATGAGCAGTTCTTC. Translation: CASTWNQESSYNEQFF.

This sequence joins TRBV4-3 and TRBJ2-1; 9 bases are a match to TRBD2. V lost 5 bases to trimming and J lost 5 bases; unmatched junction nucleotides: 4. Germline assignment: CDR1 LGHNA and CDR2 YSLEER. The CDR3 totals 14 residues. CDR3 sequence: CASSFQRGDNEQFF. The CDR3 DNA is TGCGCCAGCAGCTTCCAGCGGGGGGACAATGAGCAGTTCTTC.

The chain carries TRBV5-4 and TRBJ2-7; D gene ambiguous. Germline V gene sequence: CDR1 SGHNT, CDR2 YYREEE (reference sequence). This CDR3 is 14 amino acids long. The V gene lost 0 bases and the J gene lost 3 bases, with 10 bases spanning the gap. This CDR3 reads CASSLGQNLYEQYF. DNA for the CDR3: TGTGCCAGCAGCTTGGGTCAGAACCTCTACGAGCAGTACTTC. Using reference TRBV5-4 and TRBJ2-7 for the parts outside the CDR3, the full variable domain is ETGVTQSPTHLIKTRGQQVTLRCSSQSGHNTVSWYQQALGQGPQFIFQYYREEENGRGNFPPRFSGLQFPNYSSELNVNALELDDSALYLCASSLGQNLYEQYFGPGTRLTVT.

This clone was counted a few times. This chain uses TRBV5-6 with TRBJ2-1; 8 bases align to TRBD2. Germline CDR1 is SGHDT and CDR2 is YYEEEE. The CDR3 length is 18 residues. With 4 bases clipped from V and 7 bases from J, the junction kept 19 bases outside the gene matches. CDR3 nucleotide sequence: TGTGCCAGCAGCCCGGGCGGTGGCGGGAGGCCTCATTGGAATGAGCAGTTCTTC. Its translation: CASSPGGGGRPHWNEQFF.

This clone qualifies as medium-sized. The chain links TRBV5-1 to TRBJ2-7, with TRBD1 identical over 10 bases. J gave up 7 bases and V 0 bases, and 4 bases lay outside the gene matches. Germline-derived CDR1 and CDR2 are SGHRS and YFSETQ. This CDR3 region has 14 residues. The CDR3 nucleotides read TGCGCCAGCAGCTTGGGACAGGGGGCGCAAGAGCAGTACTTC. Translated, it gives CASSLGQGAQEQYF.

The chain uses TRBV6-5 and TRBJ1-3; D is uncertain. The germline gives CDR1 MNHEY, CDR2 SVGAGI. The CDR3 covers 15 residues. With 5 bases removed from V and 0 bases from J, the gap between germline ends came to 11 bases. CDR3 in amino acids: CASSPTPNSGNTIYF. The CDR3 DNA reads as TGTGCCAGCAGTCCAACACCCAACTCTGGAAACACCATATATTTT.

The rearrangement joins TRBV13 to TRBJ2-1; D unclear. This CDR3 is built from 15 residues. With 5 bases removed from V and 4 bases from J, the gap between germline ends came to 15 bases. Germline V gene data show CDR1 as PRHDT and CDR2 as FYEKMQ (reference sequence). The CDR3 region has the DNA TGTGCCAGCAGCCCACGGACGACGGAATACAATGAGCAGTTCTTC. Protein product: CASSPRTTEYNEQFF.

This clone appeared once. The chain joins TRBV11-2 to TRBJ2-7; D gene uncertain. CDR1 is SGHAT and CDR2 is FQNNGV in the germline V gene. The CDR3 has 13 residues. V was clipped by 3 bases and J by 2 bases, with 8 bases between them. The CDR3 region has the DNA TGTGCCAGCAGCTTGAAGGGCACCTACGAGCAGTACTTC. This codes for CASSLKGTYEQYF.

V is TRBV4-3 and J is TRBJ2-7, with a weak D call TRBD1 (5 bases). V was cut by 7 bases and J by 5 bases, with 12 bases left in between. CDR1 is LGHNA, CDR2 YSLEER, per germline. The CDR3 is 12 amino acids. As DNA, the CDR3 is TGCGCCAGCAAAGGGGTCCGGGACGAGCAGTACTTC. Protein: CASKGVRDEQYF.

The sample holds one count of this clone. The CDR3 region has the DNA TGTGCCAGCAGTGAATATGACGGGTATAGAGGGACGGAGACCCAGTACTTC. Amino acids: CASSEYDGYRGTETQYF. This rearrangement joins TRBV25-1 to TRBJ2-5; D possibly matches TRBD1 or TRBD2 (5 bases each). The CDR3 is 17 residues long. Deletions cut 0 bases from V and 5 bases from J, with 19 bases between. In germline, CDR1 is MGHDK, CDR2 SYGVNS. The variable domain in full, with the rest retrieved from reference TRBV25-1 and TRBJ2-5, is EADIYQTPRYLVIGTGKKITLECSQTMGHDKMYWYQQDPGMELHLIHYSYGVNSTEKGDLSSESTVSRIRTEHFPLTLESARPSHTSQYLCASSEYDGYRGTETQYFGPGTRLLVL.

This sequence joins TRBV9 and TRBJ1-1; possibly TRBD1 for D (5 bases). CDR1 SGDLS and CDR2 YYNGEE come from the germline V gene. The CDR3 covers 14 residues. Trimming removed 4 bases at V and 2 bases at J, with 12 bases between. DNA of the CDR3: TGTGCCAGCAGCTCTGACAGAGACAACACTGAAGCTTTCTTT. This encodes CASSSDRDNTEAFF.

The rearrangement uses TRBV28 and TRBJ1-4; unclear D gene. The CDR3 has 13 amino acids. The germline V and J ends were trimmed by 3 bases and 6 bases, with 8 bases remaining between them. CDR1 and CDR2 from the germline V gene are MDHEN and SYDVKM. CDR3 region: CASSLGKDEKLFF. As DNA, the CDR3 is TGTGCCAGCAGTTTGGGCAAGGATGAAAAACTGTTTTTT.

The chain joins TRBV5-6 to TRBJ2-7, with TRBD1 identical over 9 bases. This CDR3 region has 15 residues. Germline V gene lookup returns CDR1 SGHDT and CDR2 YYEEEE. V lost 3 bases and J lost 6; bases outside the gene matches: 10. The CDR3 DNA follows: TGTGCCAGCAGCTGGGGGCCGGGACAGGGTTCCGAGCAGTACTTC. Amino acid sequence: CASSWGPGQGSEQYF. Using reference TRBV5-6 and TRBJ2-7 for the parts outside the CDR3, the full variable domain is DAGVTQSPTHLIKTRGQQVTLRCSPKSGHDTVSWYQQALGQGPQFIFQYYEEEERQRGNFPDRFSGHQFPNYSSELNVNALLLGDSALYLCASSWGPGQGSEQYFGPGTRLTVT.

Written as DNA, the CDR3 is TGTGCCAGCAGTTTATCGGCGGGGCAAGCCGGAAACACCATATATTTT. It encodes CASSLSAGQAGNTIYF. The V gene is TRBV27, the J gene TRBJ1-3; tentative D call: TRBD1 (5 bases). The V end was cut by 0 bases, the J end by 4 bases, with 13 bases between. The CDR3 consists of 16 residues. Germline CDR1 MNHEY, CDR2 SMNVEV (reference sequence).

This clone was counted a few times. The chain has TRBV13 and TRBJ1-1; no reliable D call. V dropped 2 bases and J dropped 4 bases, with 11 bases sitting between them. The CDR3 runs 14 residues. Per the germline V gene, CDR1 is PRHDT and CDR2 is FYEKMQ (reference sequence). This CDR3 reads CASSLRGVPTEAFF. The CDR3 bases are TGTGCCAGCAGCTTACGTGGGGTGCCCACTGAAGCTTTCTTT.